The T cell receptor (beta chain) under discussion was sequenced for a study of T cell responses to AZD1222 COVID-19 vaccine. Overall study findings and caveats: Unmutated variant regions are reportedly the target of nearly half of TCRs that are spike-specific. Breadth and depth of Spike-specific TCRs rose after two AZD1222 doses. Baseline seropositives among AZD1222 recipients totaled only six or seven.

The method was immunoSEQ multiplex PCR; TCRdb's version includes in-frame clones alone and lacks a portion of them. The top ten clones hold 0.8% to 1.3% of a sample with approximately 180,000 clones, 90% to 95% of them seen once. Details on this clone: Its antigen is still unknown. The sample holds other DNA sequences that translate to the same CDR3.

V gave up 5 bases and J gave up 1 base, with 11 bases separating them. Germline V gives CDR1 MNHNY, CDR2 SVGAGI (reference sequence). The CDR3 runs to 14 residues. The sequence was obtained from an adult who received the MenACWY meningococcal vaccine as a control. The chain recombines TRBV6-6 with TRBJ1-1, with D tentatively TRBD1 (5 bases). Sequences were derived from peripheral blood, sampled 28 days after the second dose of the MenACWY control vaccine. This CDR3 is CASSPLGGNTEAFF. The DNA of the CDR3 is TGTGCCAGCAGTCCCCTGGGGGGGAACACTGAAGCTTTCTTT.